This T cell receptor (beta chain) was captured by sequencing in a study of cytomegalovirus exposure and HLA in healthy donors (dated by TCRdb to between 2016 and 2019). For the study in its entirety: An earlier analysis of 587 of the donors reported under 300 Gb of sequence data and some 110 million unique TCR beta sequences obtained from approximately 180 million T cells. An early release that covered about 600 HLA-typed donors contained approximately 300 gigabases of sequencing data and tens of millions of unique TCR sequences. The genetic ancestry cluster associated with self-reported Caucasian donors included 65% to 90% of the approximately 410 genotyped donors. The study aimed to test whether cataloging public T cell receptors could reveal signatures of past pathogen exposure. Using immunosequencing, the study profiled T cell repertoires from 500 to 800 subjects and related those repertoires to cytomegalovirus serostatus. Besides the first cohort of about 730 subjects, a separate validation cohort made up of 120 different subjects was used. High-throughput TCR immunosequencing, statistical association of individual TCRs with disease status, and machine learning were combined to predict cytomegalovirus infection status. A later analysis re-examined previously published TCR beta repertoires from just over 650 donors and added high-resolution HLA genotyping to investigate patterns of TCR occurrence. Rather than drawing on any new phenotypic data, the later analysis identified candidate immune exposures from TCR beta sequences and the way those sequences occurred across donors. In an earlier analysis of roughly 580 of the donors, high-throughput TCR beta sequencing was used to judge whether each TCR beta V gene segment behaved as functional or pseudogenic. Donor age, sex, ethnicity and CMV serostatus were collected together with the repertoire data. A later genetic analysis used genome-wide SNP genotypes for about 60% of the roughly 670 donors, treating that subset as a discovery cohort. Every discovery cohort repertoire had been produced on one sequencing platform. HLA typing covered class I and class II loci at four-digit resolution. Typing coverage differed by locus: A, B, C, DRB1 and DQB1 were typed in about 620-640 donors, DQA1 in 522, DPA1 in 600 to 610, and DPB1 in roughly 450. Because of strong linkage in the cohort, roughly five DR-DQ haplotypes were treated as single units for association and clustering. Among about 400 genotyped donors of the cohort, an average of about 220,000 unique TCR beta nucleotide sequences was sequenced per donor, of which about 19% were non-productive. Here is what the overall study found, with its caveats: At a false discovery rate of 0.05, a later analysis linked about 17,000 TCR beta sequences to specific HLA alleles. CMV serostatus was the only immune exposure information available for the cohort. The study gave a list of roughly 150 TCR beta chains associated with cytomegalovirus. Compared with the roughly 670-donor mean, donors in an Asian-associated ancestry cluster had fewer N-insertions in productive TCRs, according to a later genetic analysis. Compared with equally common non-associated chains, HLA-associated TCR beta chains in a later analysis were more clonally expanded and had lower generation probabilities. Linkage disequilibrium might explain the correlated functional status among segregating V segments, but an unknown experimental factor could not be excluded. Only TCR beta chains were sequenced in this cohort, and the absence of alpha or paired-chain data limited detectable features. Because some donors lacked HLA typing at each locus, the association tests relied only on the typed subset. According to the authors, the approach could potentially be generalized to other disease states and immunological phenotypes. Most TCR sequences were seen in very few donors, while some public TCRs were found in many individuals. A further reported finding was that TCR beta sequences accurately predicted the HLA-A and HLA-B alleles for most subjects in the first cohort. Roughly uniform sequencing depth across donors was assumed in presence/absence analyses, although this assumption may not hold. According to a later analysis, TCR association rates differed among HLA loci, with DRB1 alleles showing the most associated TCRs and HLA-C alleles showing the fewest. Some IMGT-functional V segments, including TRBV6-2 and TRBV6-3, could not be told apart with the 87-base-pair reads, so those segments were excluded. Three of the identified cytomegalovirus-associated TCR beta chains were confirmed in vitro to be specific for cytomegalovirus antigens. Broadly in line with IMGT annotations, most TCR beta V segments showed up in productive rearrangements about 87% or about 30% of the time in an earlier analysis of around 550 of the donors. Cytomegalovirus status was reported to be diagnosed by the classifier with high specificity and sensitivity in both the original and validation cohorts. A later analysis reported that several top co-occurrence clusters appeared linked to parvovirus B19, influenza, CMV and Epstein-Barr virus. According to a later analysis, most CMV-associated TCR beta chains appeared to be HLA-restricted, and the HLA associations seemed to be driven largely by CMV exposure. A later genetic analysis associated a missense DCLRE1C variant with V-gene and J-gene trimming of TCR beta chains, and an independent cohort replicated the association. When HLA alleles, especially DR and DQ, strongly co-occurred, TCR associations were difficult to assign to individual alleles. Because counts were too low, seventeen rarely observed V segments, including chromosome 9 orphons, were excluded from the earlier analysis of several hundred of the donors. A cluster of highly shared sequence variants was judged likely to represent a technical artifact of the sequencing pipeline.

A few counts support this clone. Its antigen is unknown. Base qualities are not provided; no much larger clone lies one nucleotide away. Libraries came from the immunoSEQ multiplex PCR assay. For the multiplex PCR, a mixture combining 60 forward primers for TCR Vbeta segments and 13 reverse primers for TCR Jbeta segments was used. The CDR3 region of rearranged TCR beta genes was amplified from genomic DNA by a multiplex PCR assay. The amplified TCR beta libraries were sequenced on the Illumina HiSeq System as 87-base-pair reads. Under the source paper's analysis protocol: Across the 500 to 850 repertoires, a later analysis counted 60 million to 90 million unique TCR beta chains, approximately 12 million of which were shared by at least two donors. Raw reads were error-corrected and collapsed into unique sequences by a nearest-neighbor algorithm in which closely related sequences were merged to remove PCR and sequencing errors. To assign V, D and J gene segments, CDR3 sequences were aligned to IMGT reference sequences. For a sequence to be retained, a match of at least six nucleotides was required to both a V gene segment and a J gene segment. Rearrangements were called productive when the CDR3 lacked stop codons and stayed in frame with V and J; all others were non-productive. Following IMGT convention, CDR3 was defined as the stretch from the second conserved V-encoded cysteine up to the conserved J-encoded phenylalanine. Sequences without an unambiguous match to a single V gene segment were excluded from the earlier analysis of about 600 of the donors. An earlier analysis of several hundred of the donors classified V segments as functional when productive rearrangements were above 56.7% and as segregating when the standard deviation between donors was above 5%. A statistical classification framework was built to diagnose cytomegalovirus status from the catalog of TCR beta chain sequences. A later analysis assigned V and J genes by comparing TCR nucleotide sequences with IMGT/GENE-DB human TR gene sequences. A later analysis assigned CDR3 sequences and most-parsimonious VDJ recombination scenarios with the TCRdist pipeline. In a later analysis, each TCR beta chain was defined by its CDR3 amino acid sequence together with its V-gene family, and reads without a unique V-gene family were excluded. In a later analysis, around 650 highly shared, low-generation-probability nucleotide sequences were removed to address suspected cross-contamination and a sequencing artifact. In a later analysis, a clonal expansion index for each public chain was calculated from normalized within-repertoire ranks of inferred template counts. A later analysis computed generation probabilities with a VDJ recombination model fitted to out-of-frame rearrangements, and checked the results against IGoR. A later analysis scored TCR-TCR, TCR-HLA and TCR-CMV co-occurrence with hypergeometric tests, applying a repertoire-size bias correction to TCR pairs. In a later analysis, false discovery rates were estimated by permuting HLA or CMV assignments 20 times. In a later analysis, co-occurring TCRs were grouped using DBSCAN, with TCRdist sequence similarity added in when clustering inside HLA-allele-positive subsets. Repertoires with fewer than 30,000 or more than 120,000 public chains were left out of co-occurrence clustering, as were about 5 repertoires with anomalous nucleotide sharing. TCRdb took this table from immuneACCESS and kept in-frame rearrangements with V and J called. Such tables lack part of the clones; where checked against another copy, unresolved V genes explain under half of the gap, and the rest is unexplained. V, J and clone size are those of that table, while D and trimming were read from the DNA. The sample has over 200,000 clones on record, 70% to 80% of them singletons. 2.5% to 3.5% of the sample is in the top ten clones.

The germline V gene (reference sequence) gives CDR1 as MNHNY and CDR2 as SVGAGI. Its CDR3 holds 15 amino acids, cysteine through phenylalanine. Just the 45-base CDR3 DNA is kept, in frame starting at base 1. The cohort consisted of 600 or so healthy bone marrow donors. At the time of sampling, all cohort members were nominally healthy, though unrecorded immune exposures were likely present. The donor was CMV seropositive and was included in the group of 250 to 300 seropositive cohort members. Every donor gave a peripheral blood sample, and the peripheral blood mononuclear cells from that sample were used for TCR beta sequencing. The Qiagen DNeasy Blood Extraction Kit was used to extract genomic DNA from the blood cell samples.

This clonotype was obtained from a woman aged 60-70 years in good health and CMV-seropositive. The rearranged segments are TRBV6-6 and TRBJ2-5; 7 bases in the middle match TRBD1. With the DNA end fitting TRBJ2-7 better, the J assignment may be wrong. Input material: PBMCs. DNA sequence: TGTGCCATCAGACAGGGTTTAAGTGGGAGCTACGAGCAGTACTTC. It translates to CAIRQGLSGSYEQYF.